Below are 32 T cell receptor beta chains sequenced from a single sample in a study of vaccination and CD4 T cells after COVID-19. Their specific antigens are unknown. An Oncomine TCR Beta short-read assay was used to sequence the DNA from cultured CD4+ T cells. A single record per CDR3 protein comes from TCRdb applying MiXCR to the PCR reads. The sample includes fewer than 25,000 distinct CDR3 sequences, roughly 40% seen only once; the top ten take roughly 9.9%. Noted time point: late sampling 161 to 241 days after vaccination in a few convalescent patients. Treatment reported: 10-day PBMC culture with coronavirus spike peptide pools or control peptides (ViraFEST assay). Sequencing was performed on CD4+ T cells from blood, cultured in vitro, taken about 7 months after SARS-CoV-2 vaccination. The source is a human donor who had recovered from COVID-19.

The chain employs TRBV7-9 and TRBJ2-2; weak D call: TRBD1 (6 bases). The CDR3 sequence is 14 residues long. V gave up 6 bases and J gave up 2 bases, with 10 bases separating them. The germline V gene has CDR1 SEHNR and CDR2 FQNEAQ (reference sequence). Here the CDR3 DNA reads TGTGCCAGCAGGGTACAGGGAAACACCGGGGAGCTGTTTTTT. Translated, it gives CASRVQGNTGELFF.

V usage is TRBV20-1 and J usage is TRBJ2-1, with 14 positions matching TRBD2. The CDR3 has 16 residues. J lost 7 bases, V lost 6 bases, and 11 bases had no gene match. CDR1 and CDR2 (germline): DFQATT, SNEGSKA (reference sequence). The CDR3 protein is CSAGTSGSSGWNEQFF. Written as DNA, the CDR3 is TGCAGTGCCGGGACTAGCGGGAGTTCCGGCTGGAATGAGCAGTTCTTC.

This chain uses TRBV7-9 with TRBJ2-2; TRBD2 agrees at 11 bases. This CDR3 comprises 15 residues. CDR1 SEHNR and CDR2 FQNEAQ come from the germline V gene (reference sequence). After removal of 5 bases from V and 4 bases from J, the junction contained 3 bases not matched to a gene. The CDR3 region is CASSLLAGVTGELFF. CDR3 sequence (DNA): TGTGCCAGCAGCCTACTAGCGGGGGTCACCGGGGAGCTGTTTTTT.

The J gene is TRBJ1-2, the V gene TRBV29-1, with 7 bases lining up with TRBD1. V lost 7 bases, J lost 8 bases, and 4 bases stayed unmatched. Germline CDR1 and CDR2: SQVTM and ANQGSEA. The CDR3 consists of 10 residues. The CDR3 DNA follows: TGCAGCGCCGGGACAGAAGGCTACACCTTC. This gives the protein CSAGTEGYTF. The whole variable domain, remainder taken from reference TRBV29-1 and TRBJ1-2, is SAVISQKPSRDICQRGTSLTIQCQVDSQVTMMFWYRQQPGQSLTLIATANQGSEATYESGFVIDKFPISRPNLTFSTLTVSNMSPEDSSIYLCSAGTEGYTFGSGTRLTVV.

The CDR3 DNA reads TGCAGTGCCACGACTAGCGGGAGAACAGATACGCAGTATTTT. This translates into CSATTSGRTDTQYF. The rearrangement links TRBV20-1 to TRBJ2-3; 12 bases agree with TRBD2. The germline V gene has CDR1 DFQATT and CDR2 SNEGSKA (reference sequence). V shed 6 bases, J shed 3 bases, and the junction held 4 bases outside the gene matches. The CDR3 contains 14 residues.

This clonotype was seen only a few times. This rearrangement joins TRBV6-1 to TRBJ1-2; 10 bases agree with TRBD1. V trimming: 8 bases; J trimming: 0 bases; junction bases outside the gene matches: 12. The CDR3 covers 17 residues. Germline CDR1 is MNHNS and CDR2 is SASEGT. CDR3 in DNA: TGTGCCAGCGCCAACCCGACAGGGGGCCCTACTAACTATGGCTACACCTTC. Its protein is CASANPTGGPTNYGYTF.

The V and J genes are TRBV7-2 and TRBJ2-5; D may match TRBD1 or TRBD2 (5 bases each). Per germline, CDR1 SGHTA and CDR2 FQGNSA. The CDR3 is 13 amino acids. V dropped 4 bases and J dropped 0 bases, with 6 bases sitting between them. The CDR3: CASSWGYQETQYF. CDR3 in DNA: TGTGCCAGCAGCTGGGGGTACCAAGAGACCCAGTACTTC. The whole variable domain, filled in from reference TRBV7-2 and TRBJ2-5, reads GAGVSQSPSNKVTEKGKDVELRCDPISGHTALYWYRQSLGQGLEFLIYFQGNSAPDKSGLPSDRFSAERTGGSVSTLTIQRTQQEDSAVYLCASSWGYQETQYFGPGTRLLVL.

The V gene is TRBV4-1, the J gene TRBJ2-7; TRBD2 aligns across 7 bases. The V gene's germline CDR1 is MGHRA and CDR2 YSYEKL. The CDR3 consists of 15 residues. The J segment lost 9 bases and the V segment lost 4 bases, leaving 15 bases of the junction unmatched. The CDR3 nucleotides read TGCGCCAGCAGCCCAAACGCCCAGCGGGGCCTCGGGCAGTACTTC. This sequence encodes CASSPNAQRGLGQYF.

This clonotype was counted a few times. The chain employs TRBV28 and TRBJ2-1; 7 bases align to TRBD2. CDR1 and CDR2 from the germline V gene are MDHEN and SYDVKM. The CDR3 has 16 amino acids. The J segment lost 0 bases and the V segment lost 4 bases, leaving 6 bases of the junction unmatched. The chain's CDR3 is CASSSHSGLSYNEQFF. For the CDR3, the DNA is TGTGCCAGCAGTTCCCATAGCGGGCTCTCCTACAATGAGCAGTTCTTC.

V usage is TRBV20-1 and J usage is TRBJ1-2; TRBD1 is a possible D gene (5 bases). The V end was cut by 6 bases, the J end by 8 bases, with 13 bases between. Germline lookup yields CDR1 DFQATT and CDR2 SNEGSKA (reference sequence). This CDR3 is 11 amino acids long. The CDR3 DNA reads as TGCAGTGCCGGGACTTATCGAGGCTACACCTTC. Protein sequence: CSAGTYRGYTF.

This sequence joins TRBV6-1 and TRBJ2-3; D may be TRBD1 (7 bases). CDR3 length equals 16 residues. The ends were cut back, 7 bases at V and 5 bases at J, with 22 bases in the middle. Per germline, CDR1 MNHNS and CDR2 SASEGT. CDR3 coding DNA: TGTGCCAGCAAGGGACAGCGACTAGTCTGGGGAGATACGCAGTATTTT. Its translation: CASKGQRLVWGDTQYF.

This clonotype was found a few times. This rearrangement joins TRBV20-1 to TRBJ1-5, with D perhaps matching TRBD1 (5 bases). In germline, CDR1 is DFQATT, CDR2 SNEGSKA (reference sequence). Trimming shortened V by 3 bases and J by 6 bases, and 12 bases separated the two germline ends. CDR3 length equals 13 residues. The CDR3 protein is CSASRQGGQPQHF. CDR3 coding DNA: TGCAGTGCTAGCCGGCAGGGTGGTCAGCCCCAGCATTTT.

The chain recombines TRBV7-8 with TRBJ1-1, with D uncertain. V gave up 4 bases and J gave up 4 bases, with 10 bases separating them. The CDR3 spans 13 residues. Germline V lookup: CDR1 SGHVS, CDR2 FQNEAQ. The CDR3 region is CASSYTWGTEAFF. The CDR3 DNA reads as TGTGCCAGCAGCTACACCTGGGGCACTGAAGCTTTCTTT.

This clonotype showed up just a few times. This rearrangement joins TRBV6-1 to TRBJ2-5; D is uncertain. V lost 1 base and J lost 2, with 2 bases in between. Germline-derived CDR1 and CDR2 are MNHNS and SASEGT. The CDR3 totals 12 residues. CDR3 DNA: TGTGCCAGCAGTGAAGGGCAAGAGACCCAGTACTTC. The encoded protein is CASSEGQETQYF.

The chain is built from TRBV4-2 and TRBJ2-7, with D possibly being TRBD1 (5 bases). Germline loops: CDR1 LGHNA, CDR2 YNFKEQ. With 2 bases removed from V and 5 bases from J, the gap between germline ends came to 19 bases. CDR3 length: 16 residues. The CDR3 nucleotides read TGTGCCAGCAGCCAAAGGACACGGTCGACTCTCCACGAGCAGTACTTC. Its translation is CASSQRTRSTLHEQYF.

Judged by abundance, this clonotype is medium-sized. The V and J genes are TRBV20-1 and TRBJ2-7, with 14 bases aligning to TRBD2. CDR3 size: 14 residues. The junction had 6 bases not matched to a gene; V was cut back by 4 bases and J by 7 bases. Germline V gene data show CDR1 as DFQATT and CDR2 as SNEGSKA (reference sequence). The CDR3 region has the DNA TGCAGTGCTACGGGACTAGCGGGAGTGAGGGAGCAGTACTTC. Translation: CSATGLAGVREQYF.

This clonotype occurred a few times. The chain carries TRBV20-1 and TRBJ2-7; 7 bases agree with TRBD1. In germline, CDR1 is DFQATT, CDR2 SNEGSKA (reference sequence). This CDR3 has 14 amino acids. V shed 0 bases and J 2 bases; nucleotides not matched to a gene: 4. This chain's CDR3 is CSARDGDSPYEQYF. The CDR3 coding sequence is TGCAGTGCTAGAGACGGGGACAGTCCCTACGAGCAGTACTTC.

The J gene is TRBJ1-1, the V gene TRBV2; D uncertain. Trimming took 1 base from V and 4 from J, leaving 13 bases between them. CDR3 size: 15 residues. The V gene's germline CDR1 is SNHLY and CDR2 FYNNEI. The CDR3 nucleotides read TGTGCCAGCAGTGAAGGCCTGGGTTCGGTCACTGAAGCTTTCTTT. It is translated as CASSEGLGSVTEAFF.

The genes are TRBV27 and TRBJ2-7; D ambiguous. Trimming cost V 2 bases and J 6 bases, with 11 bases left between them. Germline assignment: CDR1 MNHEY and CDR2 SMNVEV (reference sequence). This CDR3 has 13 amino acids. CDR3 in DNA: TGTGCCAGCAGTTTACGTTTAATAAGCGAGCAGTACTTC. Protein product: CASSLRLISEQYF.

This sequence joins TRBV10-2 and TRBJ1-1; no reliable D call. The V gene lost 5 bases and the J gene lost 10 bases, with 14 bases spanning the gap. The CDR3 covers 12 residues. The germline gives CDR1 WSHSY, CDR2 SAAADI. CDR3 bases: TGCGCCAGCAGTCAAAGAGGTGGAACAGCTTTCTTT. It is translated as CASSQRGGTAFF.

V and J are TRBV7-9 and TRBJ2-3, with TRBD2 as a possible D gene (5 bases). Germline CDR1 is SEHNR and CDR2 is FQNEAQ (reference sequence). The CDR3 sequence is 15 residues long. V dropped 5 bases and J dropped 0 bases, with 12 bases sitting between them. In DNA, the CDR3 is TGTGCCAGCAGCCCGGTCGGAGGAAGCACAGATACGCAGTATTTT. Its protein is CASSPVGGSTDTQYF.

In this sample, this clonotype turned up a few times. V is TRBV15 and J is TRBJ1-2; TRBD1 matches 7 bases. CDR1 and CDR2 from the germline V gene are LNHNV and YYDKDF (reference sequence). The CDR3 covers 16 residues. V trimming: 0 bases; J trimming: 2 bases; junction bases outside the gene matches: 6. The CDR3 DNA reads TGTGCCACCAGCAGAGAGGGGACAGCAAAAAACTATGGCTACACCTTC. Its protein is CATSREGTAKNYGYTF.

J is TRBJ2-3 and V is TRBV6-1; no clear D. The CDR3 covers 18 residues. V was shortened by 5 bases and J by 1 base, with 22 bases between the two germline ends. The germline V gene has CDR1 MNHNS and CDR2 SASEGT. Here the CDR3 DNA reads TGTGCCAGCAGTCCGTGGGAATTGACGAGGCAGGGCACAGATACGCAGTATTTT. Its translation: CASSPWELTRQGTDTQYF.

V gene TRBV6-5 combines with J gene TRBJ1-1; 10 bases fit TRBD1. The junction had 9 bases not matched to a gene; V was cut back by 4 bases and J by 10 bases. CDR3 length: 14 amino acids. Germline CDR1 MNHEY, CDR2 SVGAGI. CDR3 in amino acids: CASSSRDRGPAAFF. In DNA form, the CDR3 reads TGTGCCAGCAGTTCGCGGGACAGGGGACCGGCAGCTTTCTTT.

The table lists this clonotype with a few counts. The chain uses TRBV20-1 and TRBJ2-7; 11 nucleotides agree with TRBD2. The V gene end was trimmed by 2 bases and the J gene end by 0 bases; junction bases not matched to a gene: 9. In germline, CDR1 is DFQATT, CDR2 SNEGSKA (reference sequence). CDR3 size: 17 residues. The CDR3 loop is CSARLTRTSGFSYEQYF. For the CDR3, the DNA is TGCAGTGCTAGACTTACGAGGACTAGCGGGTTCTCCTACGAGCAGTACTTC.

The CDR3 here is CASSYRGTGEKAQYF. In DNA, the CDR3 is TGTGCCAGCAGTTACCGGGGGACAGGAGAAAAGGCCCAGTACTTC. The chain uses TRBV6-5 and TRBJ2-5, with TRBD1 matching 8 bases. Germline V gene sequence: CDR1 MNHEY, CDR2 SVGAGI. This CDR3 is built from 15 residues. V trimming: 2 bases; J trimming: 9 bases; junction bases outside the gene matches: 11.

This clonotype has just one count. V usage is TRBV10-1 and J usage is TRBJ2-1, with D unclear. V lost 3 bases and J lost 15, with 18 bases in between. Germline CDR1 is WNHNN and CDR2 is SYGVQD (reference sequence). This CDR3 contains 13 residues. The CDR3: CASSDPDLLVPFF. The CDR3 DNA sequence: TGCGCCAGCAGTGACCCCGACCTCTTGGTACCGTTCTTC.

This clonotype has more than one count but fewer than ten. The J gene is TRBJ1-6, the V gene TRBV19, with 8 positions matching TRBD1. CDR3 length: 13 residues. Germline trimming cut 5 bases from V and 9 bases from J; bases unmatched to any gene: 3. The germline gives CDR1 LNHDA, CDR2 SQIVND (reference sequence). The CDR3 loop reads CASSQQGVSPLHF. CDR3 in DNA: TGTGCCAGTAGTCAACAGGGGGTTTCACCCCTCCACTTT.

This chain joins TRBV6-1 and TRBJ1-6, with D maybe TRBD1 (5 bases). Per the germline V gene, CDR1 is MNHNS and CDR2 is SASEGT. The V end lost 6 bases, the J end lost 7 bases, and 13 bases lay between the germline ends. This CDR3 region has 14 residues. The CDR3 loop reads CASSRGPENSPLHF. CDR3 sequence (DNA): TGTGCCAGCAGCCGGGGACCGGAAAATTCACCCCTCCACTTT.

Regarding this clonotype: Germline and junction disagree at one end, which may indicate a read error. The J gene is TRBJ1-5, the V gene TRBV20-1, with 7 bases lining up with TRBD1. In germline, CDR1 is DFQATT, CDR2 SNEGSKA (reference sequence). The CDR3 is 16 residues long. CDR3 nucleotides: TGCGGTGCTACGGGACAGACTTCCACCCCCAATCAGCCCCAGCATTTT. It specifies CGATGQTSTPNQPQHF.

The genes are TRBV20-1 and TRBJ2-3; weak D call: TRBD1 (6 bases). Germline V gene lookup returns CDR1 DFQATT and CDR2 SNEGSKA (reference sequence). The ends were cut back, 5 bases at V and 2 bases at J, with 8 bases in the middle. The CDR3 covers 12 residues. The CDR3 DNA sequence: TGCAGTGCTCGGACAGACACAGATACGCAGTATTTT. This encodes CSARTDTDTQYF.

The gene calls are TRBV27 and TRBJ2-1; the D call may be TRBD1 or TRBD2 (5 bases each). Germline CDR1 reads MNHEY; CDR2 reads SMNVEV (reference sequence). V was shortened by 10 bases and J by 7 bases, with 20 bases between the two germline ends. CDR3 length equals 14 residues. In DNA, the CDR3 is TGTGCCACCCAAAGTTTTGAGAGGGGTAATGAGCAGTTCTTC. Its protein is CATQSFERGNEQFF.